The 5 T cell receptor beta chains below come from one sample, sequenced in a study of T cells in Graves' hyperthyroidism and ophthalmopathy. RNA transcripts served as the template for amplifying TCR beta CDR3 regions. In the first-round RT-PCR of the TCR CDR3, the HTBI primer set was used. A single record per CDR3 protein comes from TCRdb applying MiXCR to the multiplex PCR reads. The sample shows more than 450,000 distinct CDR3 sequences, 20% of them seen only once. The sequenced sample consisted of blood. Receptors originate from a man in his forties with Graves' ophthalmopathy.

This clonotype appeared many times. This chain uses TRBV12-3 or TRBV12-4 with TRBJ2-7; perhaps TRBD2 as D (6 bases). With 1 base removed from V and 6 bases from J, the gap between germline ends came to 10 bases. There are 13 residues in the CDR3. Written as DNA, the CDR3 is TGTGCCAGCAGTTTAGTCGACGGGGGCGAGCAGTACTTC. Its protein is CASSLVDGGEQYF.

This clonotype came up many times. CDR3 protein: CASNREGETQYF. The CDR3 DNA is TGTGCCAGCAATAGGGAGGGAGAGACCCAGTACTTC. The chain carries TRBV2 and TRBJ2-5, with TRBD2 matching 7 bases. The CDR3 has 12 residues. Germline values: CDR1 SNHLY, CDR2 FYNNEI. J gave up 4 bases and V 7 bases, and 3 bases lay outside the gene matches.

Only a few counts were recorded for this clonotype. V is TRBV6-2 or TRBV6-3 and J is TRBJ2-1; a possible D gene is TRBD2 (6 bases). The germline CDR1 and CDR2 sequences are MNHEY and SVGEGT. This CDR3 comprises 15 residues. Trimming removed 1 base from V and 0 bases from J, with 7 bases in between. CDR3 nucleotide sequence: TGTGCCAGCAGTTACTTCGGGAGCTCCTACAATGAGCAGTTCTTC. It codes for CASSYFGSSYNEQFF.

This clonotype was counted many times. This chain joins TRBV2 and TRBJ2-2; D is ambiguous. The ends were cut back, 8 bases at V and 1 base at J, with 11 bases in the middle. CDR3 size: 14 residues. Germline V gives CDR1 SNHLY, CDR2 FYNNEI. CDR3 nucleotides: TGTGCCAGCTCCGGCAACGTGAACACCGGGGAGCTGTTTTTT. Encoded protein: CASSGNVNTGELFF.

This clonotype has just a few counts. The V gene is TRBV24-1, the J gene TRBJ2-1; TRBD2 aligns across 15 bases. V gave up 4 bases and J gave up 3 bases; unmatched junction bases: 6. This CDR3 has 18 residues. From germline, CDR1 is KGHDR and CDR2 SFDVKD. The CDR3, as DNA: TGTGCCACCAGTGACCCGGGACTAGCGGGAGGAATCTACAATGAGCAGTTCTTC. Its translation is CATSDPGLAGGIYNEQFF.